This T cell receptor beta chain was captured by sequencing in a study of cytomegalovirus exposure and HLA in healthy donors. Study observations and caveats: The study flagged some 170 TCR beta chains as cytomegalovirus-associated. Researchers reported in a later analysis that a missense DCLRE1C variant was tied to TCR beta V- and J-gene trimming.

As to this clone: Its antigen remains unidentified.

The primer mix had 60 Vbeta and 13 Jbeta primers. Profiled with immunoSEQ multiplex PCR; TCRdb holds only in-frame clones, not every one. This sample yields about 99,000 clones, of which around 73% are seen a single time; around 3% belongs to the top ten. The CDR3 is 15 amino acids. Germline-derived CDR1 and CDR2 are SEHNR and FQNEAQ (reference sequence). After removal of 1 base from V and 8 bases from J, the junction contained 9 bases not matched to a gene. The V gene is TRBV7-9, the J gene TRBJ1-2; 8 nucleotides line up with TRBD1. This TCR was sampled from a man aged 35 to 55 in good health and CMV-seronegative. The sequenced sample consisted of PBMCs. This CDR3 reads CASSLGTGTMEGYTF. The CDR3 nucleotides read TGTGCCAGCAGCTTAGGGACAGGGACAATGGAAGGCTACACCTTC.